This T cell receptor beta chain stems from a study of T cells in Graves' hyperthyroidism and ophthalmopathy. The table lists this clonotype with many counts. The PBMCs had their origin in roughly 9.8 ml of fresh peripheral blood. Authors of the study amplified TCR beta CDR3 regions from RNA transcripts. An initial round of RT-PCR targeting the TCR CDR3 relied on the HTBI primer set. One entry per CDR3 protein results from TCRdb running MiXCR on the multiplex PCR reads. There are 530,000 or so distinct CDR3 sequences in the sample; approximately 25% occur only once, and around 10% lies in the top ten. Germline CDR1 reads SNHLY; CDR2 reads FYNNEI. Trimming took 3 bases from V and 4 from J; bases not matched to a gene: 3. The CDR3 covers 14 residues.

Sequencing was performed on blood. The genes are TRBV2 and TRBJ2-7, with TRBD1 matching 10 bases. The clonotype comes from a woman aged 25 to 45 with Graves' ophthalmopathy. CDR3 sequence (DNA): TGTGCCAGCAGTGATGACAGGGGGCAATACGAGCAGTACTTC. This translates into CASSDDRGQYEQYF.